This T cell receptor (beta chain) was found in a study of blood T cell repertoires in COVID-19 (dated by TCRdb to about 2020). In the study overall: Samples from collaborators originated in the United States, Italy and Spain and spanned both the acute and convalescent phases of COVID-19. The repertoires were released in a freely available public database intended as a resource for research on the immune response to SARS-CoV-2. The prospective study material was composed of cDNA or gDNA derived from T cells, B-cell-depleted T cells, or PBMCs. Where available, HLA class I and class II types were obtained from metadata supplied by the sample provider rather than from assay-based typing. Subjects who had been exposed to COVID-19, were actively infected with it, or had recovered from it provided the deeply sampled blood TCRbeta repertoires that made up the dataset. Nearly every sample came with metadata listing a de-identified subject ID, COVID-19 status, age in years and sex. The samples were drawn from the first 160 participants of the ongoing ImmuneRACE study and from some 1,300 subjects provided by 6 global collaborators. Broader findings and caveats from the paper: The quantity of clinical and demographic metadata differed by source and by participant and was supplied without curation.

The CDR3 measures 15 amino acids from cysteine to phenylalanine. Solely the CDR3 DNA is kept, with 45 bases framed from the first base. Taken from the germline V gene, the CDR1 and CDR2 loops are KGHSH and LQKENI. Between the V and J ends, shortened by 2 bases and 1 base respectively, the junction contains 10 bases. The immunoSEQ Assay, a bias-controlled multiplex PCR, was used to amplify TCRbeta CDR3 regions from genomic DNA. For the original study's pipeline: The number of nucleated cells in each sample was estimated by amplification of reference gene primers within the assay. Sequence reads were collapsed and filtered to measure the absolute abundance of every unique TCRbeta CDR3 rearrangement. For each sample, productive Simpson clonality was calculated as the square root of Simpson's diversity index over productive rearrangements. In its TCRdb copy, this immuneACCESS table keeps in-frame sequences only and misses some clones. Where compared with another copy, unresolved V genes explain less than half of these, and the others have no known cause. D and trimming were read from the DNA, whereas the V and J calls and clone size are those reported in that table. Recorded for this sample are some 50,000 clones; about nine tenths of them occurred a single time. The top ten constitute 8% to 9% of the sample.

Each collaborating institution followed its own protocols to collect whole blood in K2EDTA tubes. For TCRbeta analysis, collaborator samples were shipped as frozen whole blood, as isolated PBMCs, or as DNA extracted from either sample type. On this clone: The specificity of this receptor is unknown. No base quality information exists; no much larger clone differs at one position.

The sequenced material came from peripheral blood. This TCR derives from a woman in her 70s with active COVID-19. Here the chain combines TRBV18 and TRBJ2-3, and perhaps TRBD2 as D gene, on 6 matching bases. The CDR3 sequence is CASSPWRVGTDTQYF. The DNA sequence follows: TGTGCCAGCTCACCATGGAGGGTAGGCACAGATACGCAGTATTTT.